The next 29 T cell receptor beta chains were all read from a single sample in a study of T cell repertoires in cytomegalovirus infection. TCRdb itself ran the reads through MiXCR, one entry per CDR3 protein. The table has around 530,000 distinct CDR3 sequences, around a quarter seen once. The source material was PBMCs. These receptors all stem from a human donor in good health (CMV status not recorded). Some clones in this sample may be carry-over from other donors' samples.

This clonotype appeared a few times. V gene TRBV6-1 combines with J gene TRBJ1-2; perhaps TRBD1 as D (5 bases). V was shortened by 4 bases and J by 8 bases, with 14 bases between the two germline ends. This CDR3 has 13 amino acids. Germline values: CDR1 MNHNS, CDR2 SASEGT. The CDR3 bases are TGTGCCAGCAGTGTACACCGCGAGGGGGGCTACACCTTC. Amino acids: CASSVHREGGYTF.

In its sample, this clonotype was seen a few times. The chain couples TRBV12-5 to TRBJ1-5, with D uncertain. The germline gives CDR1 LGHNT, CDR2 FRNRAP. CDR3 size: 14 residues. The V end was cut by 5 bases, the J end by 5 bases, with 13 bases between. The CDR3 protein is CASGHAPLHQPQHF. The CDR3, as DNA: TGTGCTAGTGGTCACGCCCCTCTCCATCAGCCCCAGCATTTT. The full variable domain, with the rest looked up from reference TRBV12-5 and TRBJ1-5, is DARVTQTPRHKVTEMGQEVTMRCQPILGHNTVFWYRQTMMQGLELLAYFRNRAPLDDSGMPKDRFSAEMPDATLATLKIQPSEPRDSAVYFCASGHAPLHQPQHFGDGTRLSIL.

This clonotype has a handful of counts. The gene calls are TRBV6-5 and TRBJ1-1; unclear D gene. V dropped 0 bases and J dropped 4 bases, with 18 bases sitting between them. Germline loops: CDR1 MNHEY, CDR2 SVGAGI. The CDR3 sequence is 17 residues long. CDR3 sequence reads: CASSYSILGSSSTEAFF. The CDR3 coding sequence is TGTGCCAGCAGTTACTCAATCTTAGGCAGCAGTAGCACTGAAGCTTTCTTT.

V gene TRBV2 combines with J gene TRBJ2-7; D unclear. The germline CDR1 and CDR2 sequences are SNHLY and FYNNEI. V lost 7 bases to trimming and J lost 4 bases, with 14 bases between them. This CDR3 is built from 13 residues. The CDR3 DNA follows: TGTGCCAGCATCGGTCACGGAACTTACGAGCAGTACGTC. This sequence encodes CASIGHGTYEQYV.

This clonotype was observed a few times. The rearrangement links TRBV5-5 to TRBJ2-7; 8 bases map to TRBD2. The CDR3 is 15 residues long. The germline V gene has CDR1 SGHKS and CDR2 YYEKEE (reference sequence). J gave up 3 bases and V 4 bases, and 9 bases lay outside the gene matches. The CDR3 protein is CASSPRGGLDYEQYF. The CDR3 nucleotides read TGTGCCAGCAGCCCCCGGGGGGGACTGGACTACGAGCAGTACTTC. Full variable domain (remainder filled in from reference TRBV5-5 and TRBJ2-7): DAGVTQSPTHLIKTRGQQVTLRCSPISGHKSVSWYQQVLGQGPQFIFQYYEKEERGRGNFPDRFSARQFPNYSSELNVNALLLGDSALYLCASSPRGGLDYEQYFGPGTRLTVT.

The chain recombines TRBV6-2 or TRBV6-3 with TRBJ2-3; D not certain. Germline V gives CDR1 MNHEY, CDR2 SVGEGT. V was shortened by 6 bases and J by 14 bases, with 15 bases between the two germline ends. This CDR3 is built from 11 residues. CDR3 in DNA: TGTGCCAGCAGCCCAGACTCGCGGCCGTATTTT. Translating it yields CASSPDSRPYF.

The J gene is TRBJ1-6, the V gene TRBV6-8; tentatively, D is TRBD1 (6 bases). This CDR3 spans 16 amino acids. CDR1 is MNHGY and CDR2 is SAAAGT in the germline V gene. Trimming left V 2 bases short and J 3 bases short, with 11 bases between. For the CDR3, the DNA is TGTGCCAGCAGTTACCACCAGGGGATCTATAATTCACCCCTCCACTTT. Its protein is CASSYHQGIYNSPLHF.

V and J are TRBV5-1 and TRBJ1-1, with D tentatively TRBD1 (6 bases). The CDR3 is 16 residues long. The V end lost 3 bases, the J end lost 0 bases, and 15 bases lay between the germline ends. CDR1 SGHRS and CDR2 YFSETQ come from the germline V gene. This chain's CDR3 is CASSWGAGPMNTEAFF. In DNA form, the CDR3 reads TGCGCCAGCAGCTGGGGGGCCGGCCCTATGAACACTGAAGCTTTCTTT.

The chain has TRBV12-3 or TRBV12-4 and TRBJ2-1; 13 positions match TRBD2. V lost 5 bases to trimming and J lost 12 bases; unmatched junction nucleotides: 7. This CDR3 has 14 amino acids. Here the CDR3 reads CASSPGTSGAAQFF. The CDR3 DNA reads as TGTGCCAGCAGTCCGGGGACTAGCGGGGCCGCGCAGTTCTTC.

This clonotype was counted many times. The chain combines TRBV12-3 or TRBV12-4 with TRBJ1-1; no reliable D call. This CDR3 is built from 15 residues. Trimming stripped 1 base from V and 1 base from J, with 10 bases between. The CDR3 here is CASSLGQASNTEAFF. The CDR3 bases are TGTGCCAGCAGTTTAGGGCAGGCCTCGAACACTGAAGCTTTCTTT.

The V call is TRBV5-1, the J call TRBJ2-7; 8 bases are a match to TRBD2. Germline V gene data show CDR1 as SGHRS and CDR2 as YFSETQ. The ends lost 4 bases at V and 5 bases at J; junction bases unmatched: 11. This CDR3 is 15 amino acids long. The CDR3 DNA is TGCGCCAGCAGCCCGGGTACTAGCGGCCACGACGAGCAGTACTTC. Translating it yields CASSPGTSGHDEQYF.

This clonotype was counted between two and nine times. The V call is TRBV12-3 or TRBV12-4, the J call TRBJ2-1; D is ambiguous. With 8 bases removed from V and 8 bases from J, the gap between germline ends came to 13 bases. The CDR3 runs 12 residues. CDR3 sequence reads: CASLQGGYEQFF. The CDR3 DNA reads as TGTGCCAGCCTCCAAGGCGGCTATGAGCAGTTCTTC.

This clonotype was detected only a few times. This chain uses TRBV6-6 with TRBJ1-2, with D possibly TRBD1 on 6 matching bases. Trimming removed 2 bases from V and 0 bases from J, with 10 bases in between. The CDR3 spans 15 residues. The germline V gene has CDR1 MNHNY and CDR2 SVGAGI (reference sequence). Here the CDR3 reads CASSYPRGTNYGYTF. The CDR3 region has the DNA TGTGCCAGCAGTTACCCCAGGGGTACTAACTATGGCTACACCTTC.

The chain combines TRBV19 with TRBJ2-4; a weak D match, TRBD1 (5 bases). In germline, CDR1 is LNHDA, CDR2 SQIVND (reference sequence). The CDR3 sequence is 15 residues long. Deletions cut 3 bases from V and 0 bases from J, with 9 bases between. For the CDR3, the DNA is TGTGCCAGTAGTATCTTGGGGCTAGCCAAAAACATTCAGTACTTC. Translating it yields CASSILGLAKNIQYF. The complete variable domain, with remaining parts taken from reference TRBV19 and TRBJ2-4, reads DGGITQSPKYLFRKEGQNVTLSCEQNLNHDAMYWYRQDPGQGLRLIYYSQIVNDFQKGDIAEGYSVSREKKESFPLTVTSAQKNPTAFYLCASSILGLAKNIQYFGAGTRLSVL.

The chain is built from TRBV30 and TRBJ1-2; tentative D call: TRBD1 (6 bases). V shed 2 bases and J shed 8 bases, with 15 bases lying between them. The germline V gene encodes CDR1 GTSNPN and CDR2 SVGIG (reference sequence). This CDR3 region has 13 residues. The CDR3 DNA follows: TGTGCCTGGAGTCCCCAAGCAGGGGTCGGCTACACCTTC. It is translated as CAWSPQAGVGYTF. Together with reference TRBV30 and TRBJ1-2, the CDR3 gives the full variable domain: SQTIHQWPATLVQPVGSPLSLECTVEGTSNPNLYWYRQAAGRGLQLLFYSVGIGQISSEVPQNLSASRPQDRQFILSSKKLLLSDSGFYLCAWSPQAGVGYTFGSGTRLTVV.

There are a few counts of this clonotype. The CDR3 reads CATSGNRGLYGYTF. In DNA, the CDR3 is TGTGCCACGTCGGGGAACAGGGGCCTCTATGGCTACACCTTC. The chain couples TRBV6-1 to TRBJ1-2, with 7 positions matching TRBD1. The CDR3 is 14 residues long. CDR1 and CDR2 from the germline V gene are MNHNS and SASEGT. The J segment lost 4 bases and the V segment lost 10 bases, leaving 12 bases of the junction unmatched.

This sequence joins TRBV3-1 and TRBJ1-2; possibly TRBD1 for D (5 bases). The germline gives CDR1 LGHDT, CDR2 YNNKEL (reference sequence). Trimming left V 4 bases short and J 6 bases short, with 18 bases between. The CDR3 extends over 15 amino acids. The CDR3 sequence is CASSRSEGTLNGYTF. In DNA, the CDR3 is TGTGCCAGCAGCCGAAGTGAAGGGACCCTTAATGGCTACACCTTC. Complete variable domain (other parts from reference TRBV3-1 and TRBJ1-2): DTAVSQTPKYLVTQMGNDKSIKCEQNLGHDTMYWYKQDSKKFLKIMFSYNNKELIINETVPNRFSPKSPDKAHLNLHINSLELGDSAVYFCASSRSEGTLNGYTFGSGTRLTVV.

The chain is built from TRBV28 and TRBJ2-4; the D is unclear. The ends were cut back, 6 bases at V and 11 bases at J, with 20 bases in the middle. The CDR3 spans 14 residues. Germline V CDR1 and CDR2: MDHEN, SYDVKM. The CDR3 DNA reads TGTGCCAGCAGCTTTTTGTACCTACGCGTCTTTCAGTACTTC. Encoded protein: CASSFLYLRVFQYF. Drawing the rest from reference TRBV28 and TRBJ2-4, the complete variable domain is DVKVTQSSRYLVKRTGEKVFLECVQDMDHENMFWYRQDPGLGLRLIYFSYDVKMKEKGDIPEGYSVSREKKERFSLILESASTNQTSMYLCASSFLYLRVFQYFGAGTRLSVL.

CDR3 sequence reads: CASSLGGANEAFF. Here the CDR3 DNA reads TGTGCCAGCAGTTTAGGAGGGGCAAATGAAGCTTTCTTT. The V and J genes are TRBV12-3 or TRBV12-4 and TRBJ1-1, with a weak D call TRBD1 (5 bases). The CDR3 covers 13 residues. V was trimmed by 1 base and J by 7 bases, leaving 10 bases between them.

This clonotype has at least ten counts. Likely a read error: the CDR3 ends without its conserved phenylalanine or tryptophan. The limits of the CDR3 on the DNA are not certain, so only TCRdb's listed CDR3 is given. This sequence joins TRBV7-9 and TRBJ2-1; the listed D gene, TRBD1, was not tested against the DNA. Both ends counted, the CDR3 spans 12 residues. From germline, CDR1 is SEHNR and CDR2 FQNEAQ (reference sequence). CDR3 sequence reads: CASSPGDSTPGL.

This clonotype appeared a few times. The V and J genes are TRBV28 and TRBJ1-4; D not resolved. V was cut by 3 bases and J by 4 bases, with 9 bases left in between. The CDR3 sequence is 14 residues long. CDR1 and CDR2 (germline): MDHEN, SYDVKM. The CDR3 bases are TGTGCCAGCAGTTTGGACGCATTTAATGAAAAACTGTTTTTT. Protein sequence: CASSLDAFNEKLFF. Complete variable domain (other parts from reference TRBV28 and TRBJ1-4): DVKVTQSSRYLVKRTGEKVFLECVQDMDHENMFWYRQDPGLGLRLIYFSYDVKMKEKGDIPEGYSVSREKKERFSLILESASTNQTSMYLCASSLDAFNEKLFFGSGTQLSVL.

This sequence joins TRBV20-1 and TRBJ2-1; a weak D match, TRBD2 (5 bases). Trimming removed 3 bases from V and 1 base from J, with 10 bases in between. Germline-derived CDR1 and CDR2 are DFQATT and SNEGSKA (reference sequence). The CDR3 extends over 14 amino acids. CDR3 sequence: CSASGSSSYNEQFF. CDR3 bases: TGCAGTGCTAGTGGGAGTTCGTCCTACAATGAGCAGTTCTTC.

The CDR3 is CASRGDRSLGGYTF. The CDR3 DNA follows: TGTGCCAGCAGGGGGGACAGATCACTGGGGGGCTACACCTTC. This chain joins TRBV12-3 or TRBV12-4 and TRBJ1-2; 7 bases map to TRBD1. The CDR3 has 14 residues. The J segment lost 8 bases and the V segment lost 6 bases, leaving 12 bases of the junction unmatched.

This chain uses TRBV12-3 or TRBV12-4 with TRBJ2-5; TRBD2 matches at 8 bases. J gave up 4 bases and V 9 bases, and 16 bases lay outside the gene matches. This CDR3 region has 16 residues. CDR3 region: CASLFSGSSSGETQYF. Written as DNA, the CDR3 is TGTGCCAGTCTCTTCAGCGGGAGCTCTTCTGGAGAGACCCAGTACTTC.

This rearrangement joins TRBV13 to TRBJ2-1, with TRBD1 identical over 8 bases. This CDR3 comprises 15 residues. In germline, CDR1 is PRHDT, CDR2 FYEKMQ (reference sequence). J gave up 10 bases and V 5 bases, and 13 bases lay outside the gene matches. CDR3 in amino acids: CASSPRDRSAREQFF. In nucleotides, the CDR3 is TGTGCCAGCAGCCCCCGGGACAGGTCAGCGCGCGAGCAGTTCTTC.

A note on this clonotype: At one end, the junction sequence differs from germline, possibly due to a read error. The chain carries TRBV12-3 or TRBV12-4 and TRBJ2-1, with unresolved D. The CDR3 is 15 residues long. CDR3 coding DNA: TGTGCCAGCACTAAGCGAATGAGCTCCCACAATGAGCAGTTCTTC. Its translation: CASTKRMSSHNEQFF.

V and J are TRBV5-6 and TRBJ1-2; D perhaps matches TRBD1 (6 bases). Germline lookup yields CDR1 SGHDT and CDR2 YYEEEE. The CDR3 contains 15 residues. V dropped 0 bases and J dropped 1 base, with 10 bases sitting between them. Here the CDR3 DNA reads TGTGCCAGCAGCTTGGGCAGGGGCAATAACTATGGCTACACCTTC. Protein sequence: CASSLGRGNNYGYTF.

J is TRBJ2-3 and V is TRBV7-2; TRBD2 agrees at 12 bases. This CDR3 is 18 amino acids long. Germline V gives CDR1 SGHTA, CDR2 FQGNSA. J gave up 3 bases and V 5 bases, and 12 bases lay outside the gene matches. For the CDR3, the DNA is TGTGCCAGCAGCACAGTCCTAGCGGGAGGGGCCCGAACAGATACGCAGTATTTT. Protein: CASSTVLAGGARTDTQYF.

There are a few counts of this clonotype. The gene calls are TRBV20-1 and TRBJ2-1, with 11 bases identical to TRBD2. V trimming: 6 bases; J trimming: 10 bases; junction bases outside the gene matches: 11. Germline V gives CDR1 DFQATT, CDR2 SNEGSKA (reference sequence). This CDR3 has 14 amino acids. The CDR3 is CSAYTSGSWDEQFF. CDR3 sequence (DNA): TGCAGTGCATATACTAGCGGGAGTTGGGACGAGCAGTTCTTC.